These 5 T cell receptor beta chains were sequenced from one sample in a study of cytotoxic CD8 clonotypes in ibrutinib-treated CLL. Profiling relied on immunoSEQ multiplex PCR, and the TCRdb table lists in-frame clones only, not all of them. In the table there are 200,000 to 250,000 clones, about three quarters of which are singletons. The specimen was PBMCs, collected after 12 months of ibrutinib treatment. All receptors come from a human donor with chronic lymphocytic leukemia.

This clone was seen a single time. The rearrangement joins TRBV28 to TRBJ2-7; 13 bases agree with TRBD2. Germline V gene data show CDR1 as MDHEN and CDR2 as SYDVKM. The CDR3 has 15 residues. V shed 10 bases, J shed 1 base, and the junction held 7 bases outside the gene matches. CDR3 sequence: CATHGTSGTSYEQYF. For the CDR3, the DNA is TGTGCCACCCACGGGACTAGCGGGACTTCCTACGAGCAGTACTTC.

The gene calls are TRBV6-5 and TRBJ1-5; 12 bases are a match to TRBD1. J gave up 6 bases and V 4 bases, and 7 bases lay outside the gene matches. This CDR3 has 16 amino acids. In germline, CDR1 is MNHEY, CDR2 SVGAGI. The CDR3 nucleotides are TGTGCCAGCAGTTTGGTGGGACAGGGGGCAAGTCAGCCCCAGCATTTT. It encodes CASSLVGQGASQPQHF.

The CDR3 region is CASSERQPYTGELFF. The CDR3, as DNA: TGTGCCAGCAGTGAACGACAGCCATACACCGGGGAGCTGTTTTTT. This chain joins TRBV2 and TRBJ2-2, with TRBD1 as a possible D gene (5 bases). CDR1 and CDR2 from the germline V gene are SNHLY and FYNNEI. Trimming pared 2 bases from V and 3 bases from J, leaving 10 bases between. The CDR3 is made up of 15 amino acids.

The chain carries TRBV4-3 and TRBJ2-7; 8 bases map to TRBD2. The CDR3 has 14 residues. The trim removed 3 bases at V and 2 bases at J, leaving 3 bases unmatched. The germline V gene has CDR1 LGHNA and CDR2 YSLEER. Written as DNA, the CDR3 is TGCGCCAGCAGCCAGCTAGCGGGTACCTACGAGCAGTACTTC. This gives the protein CASSQLAGTYEQYF.

This clone was seen a handful of times. The chain couples TRBV27 to TRBJ1-4; D uncertain. The CDR3 has 13 residues. Looked up from germline, CDR1 is MNHEY and CDR2 is SMNVEV (reference sequence). The V and J ends lost 2 bases and 5 bases respectively, with 6 bases between them. The CDR3 is CASSLRENEKLFF. The CDR3 nucleotides are TGTGCCAGCAGTTTAAGGGAAAATGAAAAACTGTTTTTT. Filled out from reference TRBV27 and TRBJ1-4, the complete variable domain reads EAQVTQNPRYLITVTGKKLTVTCSQNMNHEYMSWYRQDPGLGLRQIYYSMNVEVTDKGDVPEGYKVSRKEKRNFPLILESPSPNQTSLYFCASSLRENEKLFFGSGTQLSVL.